Listed here are 12 T cell receptor beta chains from one sample, sequenced in a study of cytomegalovirus exposure and HLA in healthy donors. Both 60 Vbeta primers and 13 Jbeta primers went into the PCR. Libraries were prepared by immunoSEQ multiplex PCR; TCRdb keeps only in-frame clonotypes and omits some of them. The data hold about 190,000 clones, with more than 75% observed a single time. What was sequenced was PBMCs. The receptors were gathered from a man aged 30 to 39 in good health and CMV-seronegative.

This chain uses TRBV5-6 with TRBJ2-7; no clear D gene. CDR1 and CDR2 from the germline V gene are SGHDT and YYEEEE. The CDR3 has 12 amino acids. The V end lost 0 bases, the J end lost 5 bases, and 6 bases lay between the germline ends. As DNA, the CDR3 is TGTGCCAGCAGCTTGGTGCTAGACGAGCAGTACTTC. It yields the protein CASSLVLDEQYF.

This sequence joins TRBV6-6 and TRBJ1-1; D is perhaps TRBD1 (5 bases). The CDR3 has 13 residues. V was cut by 7 bases and J by 0 bases, with 9 bases left in between. Germline loops: CDR1 MNHNY, CDR2 SVGAGI (reference sequence). CDR3 residues: CASTPTVNTEAFF. The DNA of the CDR3 is TGTGCCAGCACCCCGACAGTGAACACTGAAGCTTTCTTT.

The V and J genes are TRBV6-1 and TRBJ1-5, with 11 positions matching TRBD1. With 2 bases clipped from V and 5 bases from J, the junction kept 2 bases outside the gene matches. The germline V gene has CDR1 MNHNS and CDR2 SASEGT. The length of the CDR3 is 15 residues. DNA of the CDR3: TGTGCCAGCAGTGAATGGGGACAGGGGGATCAGCCCCAGCATTTT. It is translated as CASSEWGQGDQPQHF.

V and J are TRBV19 and TRBJ2-1, with a tentative D call TRBD2 (6 bases). The germline V gene encodes CDR1 LNHDA and CDR2 SQIVND (reference sequence). The CDR3 covers 12 residues. The V gene lost 8 bases and the J gene lost 9 bases, with 14 bases spanning the gap. CDR3 nucleotides: TGTGCCAGTCAGACTAGGCAGGGTGAGCAGTTCTTC. Translation: CASQTRQGEQFF.

The CDR3 region is CASSYGSQAYNEQFF. The CDR3 DNA reads TGCGCCAGCAGCTATGGAAGCCAGGCTTACAATGAGCAGTTCTTC. V usage is TRBV5-1 and J usage is TRBJ2-1, with D hard to call. The CDR3 length is 15 residues. Between the trimmed V and J ends, which lost 3 bases and 4 bases, there was a span of 14 bases. Germline-derived CDR1 and CDR2 are SGHRS and YFSETQ.

The chain uses TRBV2 and TRBJ1-1; D not certain. Per germline, CDR1 SNHLY and CDR2 FYNNEI. The CDR3 contains 13 residues. Trimming cost V 8 bases and J 0 bases, with 10 bases left between them. The CDR3 is CASGGYMNTEAFF. DNA for the CDR3: TGTGCCAGCGGCGGTTACATGAACACTGAAGCTTTCTTT.

This chain joins TRBV15 and TRBJ2-1; TRBD1 is a possible D gene (5 bases). The germline CDR1 and CDR2 sequences are LNHNV and YYDKDF (reference sequence). V shed 0 bases and J shed 12 bases, with 18 bases lying between them. The CDR3 covers 15 residues. The CDR3 region is CATSRDPRGPHGQFF. DNA for the CDR3: TGTGCCACCAGCAGAGACCCAAGGGGTCCCCATGGGCAGTTCTTC.

The table lists this clone with a few counts. The chain combines TRBV5-1 with TRBJ1-6, with 9 bases identical to TRBD1. The CDR3 runs 15 residues. Germline V gene data show CDR1 as SGHRS and CDR2 as YFSETQ. Trimming at V came to 3 bases and at J to 10 bases, leaving 8 bases not matched to a gene. CDR3 sequence reads: CASSYLQGAESPLHF. The CDR3 bases are TGCGCCAGCAGCTACCTACAGGGGGCTGAATCACCCCTCCACTTT.

In the case of this clone: A junction boundary mismatches the germline segment, possibly from a read error. The J gene is TRBJ1-2, the V gene TRBV4-1, with a tentative D call TRBD1 (5 bases). CDR1 and CDR2 (germline): MGHRA, YSYEKL. This CDR3 spans 13 amino acids. CDR3 region: CASSPRDYYGYIF. The CDR3 DNA sequence: TGCGCCAGCAGCCCCAGGGATTACTATGGCTACATCTTC.

The chain links TRBV6-1 to TRBJ1-1, with D possibly being TRBD1 (5 bases). The CDR3 is made up of 14 amino acids. Trimming took off 2 bases at V and 1 base at J, with 8 bases between the two ends. The germline V gene has CDR1 MNHNS and CDR2 SASEGT. CDR3 sequence reads: CASSEQGANTEAFF. The DNA of the CDR3 is TGTGCCAGCAGTGAACAGGGTGCGAACACTGAAGCTTTCTTT.

V usage is TRBV27 and J usage is TRBJ2-5; 8 positions match TRBD2. Trimming at V came to 5 bases and at J to 5 bases, leaving 10 bases not matched to a gene. CDR3 length: 15 amino acids. Per the germline V gene, CDR1 is MNHEY and CDR2 is SMNVEV (reference sequence). CDR3 DNA: TGTGCCAGCAGTGGACCAGCGGGAGTAGGCGAGACCCAGTACTTC. Its protein product is CASSGPAGVGETQYF.

This chain links TRBV19 with TRBJ1-2, with 7 bases matching TRBD1. Germline CDR1 and CDR2: LNHDA and SQIVND (reference sequence). J lost 0 bases, V lost 3 bases, and 4 bases had no gene match. The CDR3 is made up of 15 amino acids. CDR3 nucleotide sequence: TGTGCCAGTAGTATGGGGGACAGTACTAACTATGGCTACACCTTC. Residues: CASSMGDSTNYGYTF.